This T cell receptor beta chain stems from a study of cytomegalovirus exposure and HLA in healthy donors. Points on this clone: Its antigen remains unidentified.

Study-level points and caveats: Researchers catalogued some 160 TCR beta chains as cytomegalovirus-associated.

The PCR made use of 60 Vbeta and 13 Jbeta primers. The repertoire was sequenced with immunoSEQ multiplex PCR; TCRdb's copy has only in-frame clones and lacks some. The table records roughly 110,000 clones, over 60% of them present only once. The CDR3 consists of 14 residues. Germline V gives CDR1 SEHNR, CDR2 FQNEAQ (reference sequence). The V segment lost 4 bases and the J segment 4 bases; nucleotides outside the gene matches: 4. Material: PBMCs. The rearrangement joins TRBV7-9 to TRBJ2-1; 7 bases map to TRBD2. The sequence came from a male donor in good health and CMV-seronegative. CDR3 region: CASSSGGRYNEQFF. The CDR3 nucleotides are TGTGCCAGCAGCTCGGGAGGTCGATACAATGAGCAGTTCTTC.